The present TCR beta chain was sequenced within a study of OX40 agonist ivuxolimab in advanced cancers. Study background: With a range of roughly 20 to 80, age averaged about 58 years, and roughly 80% were male.

Autoimmune disease history or systemic immunosuppression led to patient exclusion. The investigators sampled blood at baseline, at cycle 4 day 1, and at cycle 7 day 1. The repertoire was sequenced with immunoSEQ multiplex PCR; TCRdb's copy has only in-frame clones and lacks some. The table includes under 150,000 clones, roughly 91% detected once. Looked up from germline, CDR1 is MNHEY and CDR2 is SVGAGI. The length of the CDR3 is 16 residues. The V end lost 0 bases, the J end lost 2 bases, and 13 bases lay between the germline ends. Sequenced here: CD4+ or CD8+ T cells sorted from blood, sampled in a trial of the OX40 agonist ivuxolimab. The source of this sequence is an adult with an advanced solid tumor such as melanoma, head and neck, liver or kidney cancer. The chain employs TRBV6-5 and TRBJ1-2; weak D call: TRBD1 (6 bases). The CDR3 region has the DNA TGTGCCAGCAGTTACTCGTGGGGGGCGCCCAACTATGGCTACACCTTC. Its translation is CASSYSWGAPNYGYTF.